The 15 T cell receptor beta chains listed next were all sequenced from one sample in a study of OX40 agonist ivuxolimab in advanced cancers. Produced via immunoSEQ multiplex PCR; TCRdb's table is partial and in-frame only. This table has fewer than 70,000 clones, around four fifths appearing once. Source: CD4+ or CD8+ T cells sorted from blood, taken in a trial of the OX40 agonist ivuxolimab. These TCRs come from an adult with an advanced solid tumor such as melanoma, head and neck, liver or kidney cancer.

The chain recombines TRBV19 with TRBJ1-1; D remains ambiguous. The CDR3 is 14 amino acids. Germline V gene data show CDR1 as LNHDA and CDR2 as SQIVND (reference sequence). V was cut by 3 bases and J by 1 base, with 9 bases left in between. The CDR3 region is CASSIRRSNTEAFF. The CDR3, as DNA: TGTGCCAGTAGTATCCGACGGTCGAACACTGAAGCTTTCTTT. Combining the CDR3 with reference TRBV19 and TRBJ1-1 gives the whole variable domain DGGITQSPKYLFRKEGQNVTLSCEQNLNHDAMYWYRQDPGQGLRLIYYSQIVNDFQKGDIAEGYSVSREKKESFPLTVTSAQKNPTAFYLCASSIRRSNTEAFFGQGTRLTVV.

This clone was seen once. The chain carries TRBV7-2 and TRBJ2-1, with 7 bases lining up with TRBD2. V lost 5 bases to trimming and J lost 8 bases; unmatched junction nucleotides: 6. The germline CDR1 and CDR2 sequences are SGHTA and FQGNSA. CDR3 length: 13 amino acids. CDR3 loop: CASSQPAGDEQFF. In DNA, the CDR3 is TGTGCCAGCAGCCAGCCGGCGGGGGATGAGCAGTTCTTC.

This chain joins TRBV11-2 and TRBJ1-6; D not certain. V was cut by 6 bases and J by 1 base, with 7 bases left in between. The CDR3 sequence is 14 residues long. The germline gives CDR1 SGHAT, CDR2 FQNNGV. CDR3 sequence reads: CASRRESYNSPLHF. CDR3 DNA: TGTGCCAGCAGGAGGGAGTCCTATAATTCACCCCTCCACTTT.

The gene calls are TRBV11-1 and TRBJ2-1; D uncertain. CDR3 length: 15 residues. Germline V CDR1 and CDR2: SGHAT, FQDESV (reference sequence). The V gene lost 2 bases and the J gene lost 8 bases, with 16 bases spanning the gap. For the CDR3, the DNA is TGTGCCAGCAGCTTAACGTGGCCCCAAATGGATGAGCAGTTCTTC. Translating gives CASSLTWPQMDEQFF.

Of note for this clone: A much larger clonotype is one base distant, so this may be a read error. This chain joins TRBV30 and TRBJ1-5, with a tentative D call TRBD1 (6 bases). This CDR3 spans 14 amino acids. Germline V CDR1 and CDR2: GTSNPN, SVGIG (reference sequence). V lost 4 bases and J 5 bases, leaving 15 bases between the germline ends. The CDR3 is CAWTPQGFHQPQHF. The DNA for the CDR3 is TGTGCCTGGACCCCTCAGGGGTTCCATCAGCCCCAGCATTTT. The full variable domain, completed using reference TRBV30 and TRBJ1-5, is SQTIHQWPATLVQPVGSPLSLECTVEGTSNPNLYWYRQAAGRGLQLLFYSVGIGQISSEVPQNLSASRPQDRQFILSSKKLLLSDSGFYLCAWTPQGFHQPQHFGDGTRLSIL.

The rearrangement links TRBV27 to TRBJ1-2, with TRBD1 as a possible D gene (5 bases). Trimming pared 2 bases from V and 4 bases from J, leaving 11 bases between. CDR1 and CDR2 (germline): MNHEY, SMNVEV (reference sequence). The CDR3 covers 14 residues. CDR3 sequence reads: CASSLRAGPYGYTF. The DNA of the CDR3 is TGTGCCAGCAGTTTAAGAGCAGGGCCCTATGGCTACACCTTC.

The count of this clone is one. This sequence joins TRBV29-1 and TRBJ2-7, with a weak D call TRBD2 (6 bases). The CDR3 consists of 13 residues. The V and J ends lost 3 bases and 6 bases respectively, with 15 bases between them. CDR1 is SQVTM, CDR2 ANQGSEA, per germline. The CDR3 is CSVDTGDGIEQYF. CDR3 coding DNA: TGCAGCGTTGATACGGGGGATGGGATCGAGCAGTACTTC.

This sequence joins TRBV28 and TRBJ1-5; D is unclear. The germline gives CDR1 MDHEN, CDR2 SYDVKM. This CDR3 comprises 16 residues. V was clipped by 2 bases and J by 0 bases, with 11 bases between them. The CDR3 nucleotides are TGTGCCAGCAGTTTAGAGGGAAGTTATAGCAATCAGCCCCAGCATTTT. It is translated as CASSLEGSYSNQPQHF.

The chain joins TRBV27 to TRBJ2-1; 9 bases are a match to TRBD2. V shed 6 bases, J shed 4 bases, and the junction held 10 bases outside the gene matches. The CDR3 runs to 16 residues. Germline CDR1 and CDR2: MNHEY and SMNVEV (reference sequence). This CDR3 reads CASSSPASGAYNEQFF. The CDR3 bases are TGTGCCAGCAGCTCCCCGGCTAGCGGGGCTTACAATGAGCAGTTCTTC.

The genes are TRBV29-1 and TRBJ1-1; D not certain. The V end was cut by 6 bases, the J end by 0 bases, with 11 bases between. Germline loops: CDR1 SQVTM, CDR2 ANQGSEA. The CDR3 sequence is 13 residues long. Written as DNA, the CDR3 is TGCAGCGTGGGTCATTCTCTGAACACTGAAGCTTTCTTT. It is translated as CSVGHSLNTEAFF.

V usage is TRBV28 and J usage is TRBJ1-6; D not certain. Germline V gives CDR1 MDHEN, CDR2 SYDVKM. The V gene lost 2 bases and the J gene lost 9 bases, with 14 bases spanning the gap. The CDR3 loop spans 15 amino acids. The CDR3 region is CASSLVQLLASPLHF. The CDR3 bases are TGTGCCAGCAGTTTAGTCCAGTTGTTGGCTTCACCCCTCCACTTT.

V and J are TRBV9 and TRBJ1-6; TRBD1 is a possible D gene (5 bases). There are 15 residues in the CDR3. The germline V gene encodes CDR1 SGDLS and CDR2 YYNGEE. V was trimmed by 3 bases and J by 0 bases, leaving 7 bases between them. The CDR3: CASSDRSSYNSPLHF. In nucleotides, the CDR3 is TGTGCCAGCAGCGACAGGAGCTCCTATAATTCACCCCTCCACTTT.

V gene TRBV28 combines with J gene TRBJ1-2; TRBD1 might be the D (6 bases). Trimming left V 3 bases short and J 14 bases short, with 13 bases between. Germline V CDR1 and CDR2: MDHEN, SYDVKM. The CDR3 runs 11 residues. Written as DNA, the CDR3 is TGTGCCAGCAGTTTCGAGGGGGTAGGAACCTTC. Translation: CASSFEGVGTF.

This clone occurred a few times. The chain links TRBV18 to TRBJ2-2, with 9 bases matching TRBD1. The germline CDR1 and CDR2 sequences are KGHSH and LQKENI. The ends lost 6 bases at V and 5 bases at J; junction bases unmatched: 7. The CDR3 is made up of 15 amino acids. The CDR3 bases are TGTGCCAGCTCGCCGACCGGGACAGGGACCGGGGAGCTGTTTTTT. Translated, it gives CASSPTGTGTGELFF.

The chain joins TRBV11-3 to TRBJ2-2; D is ambiguous. The CDR3 has 13 amino acids. Trimming removed 1 base from V and 5 bases from J, with 5 bases in between. The germline gives CDR1 SGHNT, CDR2 YENEEA. CDR3 DNA sequence: TGTGCCAGCAGCTTAGTAAGGACCGGGGAGCTGTTTTTT. This gives the protein CASSLVRTGELFF.